One and the same sample provided the 2 T cell receptor beta chains below, sequenced in a study of technical replicates of blood from a handful of donors. TCRdb's copy holds only in-frame clones and misses some; the assay was immunoSEQ multiplex PCR. This repertoire shows 55,000 to 75,000 clones, 75% to 95% found once; its top ten account for approximately 4%. Source material: PBMCs. These receptors were collected from a human donor in good health. Some clones in this sample may be carry-over from other donors' samples.

This rearrangement joins TRBV5-1 to TRBJ2-6; 8 bases fit TRBD1. J was trimmed by 1 base and V by 2 bases; bases with no gene match: 8. Per germline, CDR1 SGHRS and CDR2 YFSETQ. The CDR3 consists of 18 residues. CDR3: CASSLGTGPLSGANVLTF. DNA for the CDR3: TGCGCCAGCAGCTTAGGGACAGGACCCCTTTCTGGGGCCAACGTCCTGACTTTC.

CDR3 bases: TGTGCCAGCAGTTACTCAAGACAGGGGTCCTACGAGCAGTACTTC. Translated, it gives CASSYSRQGSYEQYF. The V and J genes are TRBV6-5 and TRBJ2-7; 8 bases match TRBD1. After removal of 0 bases from V and 1 base from J, the junction contained 2 bases not matched to a gene. This CDR3 is 15 amino acids long. From germline, CDR1 is MNHEY and CDR2 SVGAGI.